The 13 T cell receptor beta chains below were found in one sample sequenced in a study of shared clonotypes between healthy human individuals. Method: immunoSEQ multiplex PCR; TCRdb's copy keeps in-frame clones and lacks some. The table records a few million clones, around 90% of them present only once. The specimen was naive CD4+ T cells sorted from blood. The sample's subset: CD45RA+ positively selected. These receptors originate from a man aged 18-30 years in good health.

V gene TRBV19 combines with J gene TRBJ1-4; TRBD1 might be the D (6 bases). CDR1 is LNHDA and CDR2 is SQIVND in the germline V gene (reference sequence). V lost 4 bases and J lost 1, with 13 bases in between. The CDR3 is made up of 16 amino acids. The CDR3 coding sequence is TGTGCCAGTAGTACACCGGGACACCTAACTAATGAAAAACTGTTTTTT. Its translation is CASSTPGHLTNEKLFF.

This clone was detected only once. Other DNA sequences in this sample translate to the same CDR3. This chain uses TRBV5-1 with TRBJ1-5; maybe TRBD1 (5 bases). This CDR3 comprises 14 residues. Germline V CDR1 and CDR2: SGHRS, YFSETQ. Trimming stripped 0 bases from V and 4 bases from J, with 8 bases between. In DNA form, the CDR3 reads TGCGCCAGCAGCTTGGGGGGACCGAATCAGCCCCAGCATTTT. Translated: CASSLGGPNQPQHF.

The V and J genes are TRBV10-3 and TRBJ2-7, with 7 bases aligning to TRBD1. The germline gives CDR1 ENHRY, CDR2 SYGVKD. V lost 4 bases and J lost 3; bases outside the gene matches: 9. The CDR3 is 15 amino acids. In DNA, the CDR3 is TGTGCCATCAGTGGATCGGGACAGACACTCTACGAGCAGTACTTC. This encodes CAISGSGQTLYEQYF.

The chain combines TRBV11-3 with TRBJ1-1; TRBD1 is a possible D gene (5 bases). Germline CDR1 is SGHNT and CDR2 is YENEEA. The CDR3 covers 14 residues. Trimming removed 1 base from V and 10 bases from J, with 16 bases in between. CDR3 loop: CASSLGLRGQGAFF. CDR3 DNA sequence: TGTGCCAGCAGCTTAGGTTTAAGGGGCCAAGGAGCTTTCTTT.

V and J are TRBV5-7 and TRBJ1-2; possibly TRBD1 for D (6 bases). TRBV5-7 carries the ORF label, with uncertain function. This CDR3 contains 17 residues. Trimming took 1 base from V and 8 from J, leaving 24 bases between them. The DNA of the CDR3 is TGTGCCAGCAGCTTGCAGGCTACAGGGAGGGTATTTGAGGGCTACACCTTC. It specifies CASSLQATGRVFEGYTF.

The V and J genes are TRBV5-1 and TRBJ2-4; D gene unclear. The CDR3 totals 15 residues. Trimming took 3 bases from V and 0 from J, leaving 10 bases between them. Germline CDR1 reads SGHRS; CDR2 reads YFSETQ. Written as DNA, the CDR3 is TGCGCCAGCAGCTCGGAGCCCCTAGCCAAAAACATTCAGTACTTC. This sequence encodes CASSSEPLAKNIQYF.

The chain uses TRBV6-5 and TRBJ2-7, with D perhaps matching TRBD1 or TRBD2 (6 bases each). Germline CDR1 is MNHEY and CDR2 is SVGAGI. This CDR3 region has 15 residues. With 2 bases removed from V and 3 bases from J, the gap between germline ends came to 14 bases. CDR3 sequence reads: CASSYAGGYIYEQYF. CDR3 bases: TGTGCCAGCAGTTACGCCGGGGGCTATATCTACGAGCAGTACTTC.

This clone has just a few counts. The chain uses TRBV6-5 and TRBJ1-1; D is possibly TRBD1 (6 bases). Trimming removed 6 bases at V and 4 bases at J, with 15 bases between. Germline lookup yields CDR1 MNHEY and CDR2 SVGAGI. There are 14 residues in the CDR3. This CDR3 is CASSRGHGTTEAFF. The DNA of the CDR3 is TGTGCCAGCAGCAGGGGCCATGGAACCACTGAAGCTTTCTTT.

The chain uses TRBV6-1 and TRBJ1-4, with 7 positions matching TRBD1. The CDR3 totals 14 residues. V was pared by 6 bases and J by 8 bases, with 9 bases of the junction left unmatched. Germline V gene data show CDR1 as MNHNS and CDR2 as SASEGT. The chain's CDR3 is CASRNTGVVEKLFF. DNA for the CDR3: TGTGCCAGCAGGAATACAGGGGTAGTGGAAAAACTGTTTTTT.

The chain carries TRBV10-3 and TRBJ1-2, with D hard to call. Germline V gene data show CDR1 as ENHRY and CDR2 as SYGVKD. The CDR3 sequence is 14 residues long. Trimming took off 0 bases at V and 8 bases at J, with 13 bases between the two ends. CDR3 in amino acids: CAISESMEVGGYTF. CDR3 DNA sequence: TGTGCCATCAGTGAGTCAATGGAGGTCGGCGGCTACACCTTC.

The chain joins TRBV5-6 to TRBJ1-5; 12 bases are shared with TRBD1. J lost 3 bases, V lost 4 bases, and 5 bases had no gene match. The CDR3 consists of 16 residues. CDR1 and CDR2 (germline): SGHDT, YYEEEE. The CDR3, as DNA: TGTGCCAGCAGCCCTGGGACAGGGGGCCCCAATCAGCCCCAGCATTTT. Its translation: CASSPGTGGPNQPQHF.

The V gene is TRBV7-8, the J gene TRBJ1-1; D uncertain. V lost 8 bases and J lost 2, with 12 bases in between. Germline loops: CDR1 SGHVS, CDR2 FQNEAQ. This CDR3 contains 13 residues. DNA for the CDR3: TGTGCCAGCGCTTGGGGTCTCAACACTGAAGCTTTCTTT. Translation: CASAWGLNTEAFF.

This clone was counted once. The rearrangement uses TRBV19 and TRBJ2-2; 14 positions match TRBD2. The germline V gene encodes CDR1 LNHDA and CDR2 SQIVND (reference sequence). The CDR3 runs to 17 residues. The V segment lost 4 bases and the J segment 0 bases; nucleotides outside the gene matches: 1. The CDR3 DNA reads TGTGCCAGTAGTAAGGGACTAGCGGGGGCGAACACCGGGGAGCTGTTTTTT. It encodes CASSKGLAGANTGELFF.